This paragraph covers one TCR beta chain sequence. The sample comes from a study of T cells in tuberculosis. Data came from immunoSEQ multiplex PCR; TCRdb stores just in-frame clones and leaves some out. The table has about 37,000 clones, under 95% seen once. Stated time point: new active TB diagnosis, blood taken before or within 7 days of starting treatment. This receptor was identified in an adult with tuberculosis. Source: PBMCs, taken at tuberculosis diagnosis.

The CDR3 protein is CASSSGGDYGYTF. The DNA for the CDR3 is TGTGCCAGCAGTTCGGGGGGGGACTATGGCTACACCTTC. The genes are TRBV28 and TRBJ1-2, with a possible D match to TRBD1 (5 bases). Germline loops: CDR1 MDHEN, CDR2 SYDVKM. With 4 bases removed from V and 3 bases from J, the gap between germline ends came to 9 bases. The CDR3 is 13 residues long.